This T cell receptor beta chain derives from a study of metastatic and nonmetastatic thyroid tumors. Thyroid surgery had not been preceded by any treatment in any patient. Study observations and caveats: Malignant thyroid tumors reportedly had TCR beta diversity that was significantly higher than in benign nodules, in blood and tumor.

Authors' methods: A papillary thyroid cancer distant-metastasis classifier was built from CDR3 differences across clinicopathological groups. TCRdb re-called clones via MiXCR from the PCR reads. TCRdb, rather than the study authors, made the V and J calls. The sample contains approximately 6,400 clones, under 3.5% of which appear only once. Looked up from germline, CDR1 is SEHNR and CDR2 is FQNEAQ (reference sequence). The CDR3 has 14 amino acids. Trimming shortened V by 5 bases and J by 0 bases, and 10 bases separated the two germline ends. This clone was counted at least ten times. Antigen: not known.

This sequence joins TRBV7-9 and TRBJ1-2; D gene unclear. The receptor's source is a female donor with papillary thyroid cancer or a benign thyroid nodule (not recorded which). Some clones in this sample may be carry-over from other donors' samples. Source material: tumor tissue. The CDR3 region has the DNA TGTGCCAGCAGCCCATCCGGGGCTAACTATGGCTACACCTTC. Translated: CASSPSGANYGYTF.